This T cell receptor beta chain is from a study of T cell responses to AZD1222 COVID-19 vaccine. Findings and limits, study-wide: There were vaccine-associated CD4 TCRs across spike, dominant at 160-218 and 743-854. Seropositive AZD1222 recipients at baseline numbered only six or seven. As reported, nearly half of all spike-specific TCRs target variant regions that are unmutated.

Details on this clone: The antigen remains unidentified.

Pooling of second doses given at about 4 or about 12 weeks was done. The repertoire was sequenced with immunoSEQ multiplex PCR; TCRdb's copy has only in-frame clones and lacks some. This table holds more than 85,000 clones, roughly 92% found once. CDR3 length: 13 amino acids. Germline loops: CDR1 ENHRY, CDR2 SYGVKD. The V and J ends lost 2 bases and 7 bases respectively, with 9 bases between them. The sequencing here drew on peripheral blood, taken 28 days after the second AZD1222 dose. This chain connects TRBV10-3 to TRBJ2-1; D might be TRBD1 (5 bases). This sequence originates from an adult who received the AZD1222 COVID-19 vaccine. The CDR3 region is CAISELQVNEQFF. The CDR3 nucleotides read TGTGCCATCAGTGAGCTACAGGTTAATGAGCAGTTCTTC.